This T cell receptor beta chain emerged from a study of blood T cell repertoires in COVID-19. Study at large: COVID-19 samples collected from the United States, Italy and Spain covered acute and convalescent phases.

The repertoire was sequenced with immunoSEQ multiplex PCR; TCRdb's copy has only in-frame clones and lacks some. The sample holds around 270,000 clones, 70% to 90% seen once. This clone came up once. With a much larger clone just one base away, this may be a read error. V shed 4 bases, J shed 2 bases, and the junction held 5 bases outside the gene matches. The germline V gene has CDR1 SGDLS and CDR2 YYNGEE. CDR3 length equals 14 residues. The chain joins TRBV9 to TRBJ2-7; 8 bases agree with TRBD1. The clonotype originates from a woman aged 60-75 years with COVID-19, enrolled during active disease. The sample comprised peripheral blood. Here the CDR3 reads CASSPGQGAYEQYF. The CDR3 DNA reads as TGTGCCAGCAGCCCTGGACAGGGTGCCTACGAGCAGTACTTC.